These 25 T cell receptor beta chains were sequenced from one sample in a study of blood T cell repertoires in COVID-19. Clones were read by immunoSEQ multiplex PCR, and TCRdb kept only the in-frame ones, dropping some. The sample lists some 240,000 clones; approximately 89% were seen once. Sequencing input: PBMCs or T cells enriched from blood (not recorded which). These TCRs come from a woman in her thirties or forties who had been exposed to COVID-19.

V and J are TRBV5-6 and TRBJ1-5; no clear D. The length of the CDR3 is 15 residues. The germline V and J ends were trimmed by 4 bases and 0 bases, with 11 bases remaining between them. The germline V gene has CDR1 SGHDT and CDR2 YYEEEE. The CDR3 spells CASSLTLNSNQPQHF. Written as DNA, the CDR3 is TGTGCCAGCAGCCTGACACTTAATAGCAATCAGCCCCAGCATTTT.

CDR3: CASSRPGQANNEQFF. The CDR3 DNA follows: TGTGCCAGCAGTCGTCCCGGACAGGCGAACAATGAGCAGTTCTTC. V is TRBV25-1 and J is TRBJ2-1; TRBD1 matches at 7 bases. V lost 5 bases and J lost 5; bases outside the gene matches: 9. The CDR3 spans 15 residues. The germline CDR1 and CDR2 sequences are MGHDK and SYGVNS.

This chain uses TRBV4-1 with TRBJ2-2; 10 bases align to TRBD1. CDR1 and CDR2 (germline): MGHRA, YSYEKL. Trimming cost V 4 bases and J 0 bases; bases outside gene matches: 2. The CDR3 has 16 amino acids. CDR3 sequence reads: CASSLGQGANTGELFF. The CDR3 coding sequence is TGCGCCAGCAGCCTAGGACAGGGGGCGAACACCGGGGAGCTGTTTTTT.

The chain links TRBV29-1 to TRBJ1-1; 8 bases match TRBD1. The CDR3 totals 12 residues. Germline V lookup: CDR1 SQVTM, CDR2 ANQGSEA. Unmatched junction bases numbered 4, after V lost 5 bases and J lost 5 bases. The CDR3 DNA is TGCAGCGTTCACAGGGGGTTGACTGAAGCTTTCTTT. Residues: CSVHRGLTEAFF. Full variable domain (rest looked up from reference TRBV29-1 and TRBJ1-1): SAVISQKPSRDICQRGTSLTIQCQVDSQVTMMFWYRQQPGQSLTLIATANQGSEATYESGFVIDKFPISRPNLTFSTLTVSNMSPEDSSIYLCSVHRGLTEAFFGQGTRLTVV.

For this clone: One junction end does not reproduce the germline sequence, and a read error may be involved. Written as DNA, the CDR3 is TGTGCCAGCCTGGTGACAGGCGGAGACGGGGAGCTGTTTTTT. This codes for CASLVTGGDGELFF. The chain couples TRBV5-1 to TRBJ2-2, with a tentative D call TRBD1 (6 bases). Germline V lookup: CDR1 SGHRS, CDR2 YFSETQ. The CDR3 is made up of 14 amino acids.

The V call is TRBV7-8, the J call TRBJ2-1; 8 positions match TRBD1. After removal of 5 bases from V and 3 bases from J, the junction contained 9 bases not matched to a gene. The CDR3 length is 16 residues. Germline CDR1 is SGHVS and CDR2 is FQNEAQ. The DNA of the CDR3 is TGTGCCAGCAGCCACCGCGGGACAGGAGACTACAATGAGCAGTTCTTC. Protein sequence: CASSHRGTGDYNEQFF. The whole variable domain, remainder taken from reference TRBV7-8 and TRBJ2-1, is GAGVSQSPRYKVAKRGQDVALRCDPISGHVSLFWYQQALGQGPEFLTYFQNEAQLDKSGLPSDRFFAERPEGSVSTLKIQRTQQEDSAVYLCASSHRGTGDYNEQFFGPGTRLTVL.

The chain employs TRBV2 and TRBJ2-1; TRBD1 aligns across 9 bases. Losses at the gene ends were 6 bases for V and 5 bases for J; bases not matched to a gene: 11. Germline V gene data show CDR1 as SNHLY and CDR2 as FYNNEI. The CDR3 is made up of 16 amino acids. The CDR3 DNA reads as TGTGCCAGCAGCGATCCGGGACAGGGTAGGAACAATGAGCAGTTCTTC. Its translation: CASSDPGQGRNNEQFF.

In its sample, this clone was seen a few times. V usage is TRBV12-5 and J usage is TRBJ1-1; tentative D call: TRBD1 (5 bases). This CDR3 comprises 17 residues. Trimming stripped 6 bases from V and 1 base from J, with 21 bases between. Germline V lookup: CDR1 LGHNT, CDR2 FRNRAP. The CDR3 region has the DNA TGTGCTAGTGGGCCTAAGGGAGGGTTGGGGCCGAACACTGAAGCTTTCTTT. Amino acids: CASGPKGGLGPNTEAFF.

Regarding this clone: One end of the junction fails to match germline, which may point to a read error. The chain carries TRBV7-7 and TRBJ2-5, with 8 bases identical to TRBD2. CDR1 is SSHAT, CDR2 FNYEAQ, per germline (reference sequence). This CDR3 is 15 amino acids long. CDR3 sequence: CASSLNLAGRETQYF. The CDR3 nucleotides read TGTGCTAGCAGCTTAAACCTAGCGGGCCGAGAGACCCAGTACTTC.

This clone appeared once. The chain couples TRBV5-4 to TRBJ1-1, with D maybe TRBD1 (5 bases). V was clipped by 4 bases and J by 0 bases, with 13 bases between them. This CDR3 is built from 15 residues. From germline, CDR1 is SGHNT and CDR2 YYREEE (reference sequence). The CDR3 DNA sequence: TGTGCCAGCAGCCCCCCGACAGACTTGAACACTGAAGCTTTCTTT. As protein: CASSPPTDLNTEAFF.

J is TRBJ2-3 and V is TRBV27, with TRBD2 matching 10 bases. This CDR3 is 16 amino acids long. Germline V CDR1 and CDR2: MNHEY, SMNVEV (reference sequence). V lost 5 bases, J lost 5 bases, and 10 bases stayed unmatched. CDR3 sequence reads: CASSAQLAGAVDTQYF. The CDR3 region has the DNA TGTGCCAGCAGTGCCCAGCTAGCGGGGGCTGTAGATACGCAGTATTTT.

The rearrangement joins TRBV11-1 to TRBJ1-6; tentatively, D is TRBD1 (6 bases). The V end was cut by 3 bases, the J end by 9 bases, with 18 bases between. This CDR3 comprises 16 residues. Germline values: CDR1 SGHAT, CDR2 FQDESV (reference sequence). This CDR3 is CASSFSDRSSGSPLHF. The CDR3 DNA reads TGTGCCAGCAGCTTCTCGGACAGAAGTTCGGGTTCACCCCTCCACTTT. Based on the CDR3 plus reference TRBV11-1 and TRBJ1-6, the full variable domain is EAEVAQSPRYKITEKSQAVAFWCDPISGHATLYWYRQILGQGPELLVQFQDESVVDDSQLPKDRFSAERLKGVDSTLKIQPAELGDSAMYLCASSFSDRSSGSPLHFGNGTRLTVT.

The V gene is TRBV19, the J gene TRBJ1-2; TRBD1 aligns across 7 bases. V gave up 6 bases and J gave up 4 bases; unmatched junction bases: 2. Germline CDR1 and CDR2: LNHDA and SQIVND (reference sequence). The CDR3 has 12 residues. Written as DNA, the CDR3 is TGTGCCAGTAGGGCAGGGGGCTATGGCTACACCTTC. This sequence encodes CASRAGGYGYTF. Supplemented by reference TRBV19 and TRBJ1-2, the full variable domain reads DGGITQSPKYLFRKEGQNVTLSCEQNLNHDAMYWYRQDPGQGLRLIYYSQIVNDFQKGDIAEGYSVSREKKESFPLTVTSAQKNPTAFYLCASRAGGYGYTFGSGTRLTVV.

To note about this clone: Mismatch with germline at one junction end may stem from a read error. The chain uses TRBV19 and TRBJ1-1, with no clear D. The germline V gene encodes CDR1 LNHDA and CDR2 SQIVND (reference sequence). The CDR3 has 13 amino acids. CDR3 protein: CASSPAPRTAAFF. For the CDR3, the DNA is TGTGCCAGTAGTCCAGCCCCCAGGACTGCAGCTTTCTTT.

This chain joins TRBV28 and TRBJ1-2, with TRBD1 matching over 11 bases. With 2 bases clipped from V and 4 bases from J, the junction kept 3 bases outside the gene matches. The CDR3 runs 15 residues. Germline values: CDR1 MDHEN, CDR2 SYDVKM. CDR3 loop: CASSLAGTGGYGYTF. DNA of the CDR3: TGTGCCAGCAGTTTAGCCGGGACAGGGGGCTATGGCTACACCTTC.

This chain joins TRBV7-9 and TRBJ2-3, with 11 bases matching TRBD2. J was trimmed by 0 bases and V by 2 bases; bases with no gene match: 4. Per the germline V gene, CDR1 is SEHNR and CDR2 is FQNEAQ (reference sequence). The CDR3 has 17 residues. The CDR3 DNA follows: TGTGCCAGCAGCTTAAGGGCTAGCGGGAGGAGCACAGATACGCAGTATTTT. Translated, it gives CASSLRASGRSTDTQYF.

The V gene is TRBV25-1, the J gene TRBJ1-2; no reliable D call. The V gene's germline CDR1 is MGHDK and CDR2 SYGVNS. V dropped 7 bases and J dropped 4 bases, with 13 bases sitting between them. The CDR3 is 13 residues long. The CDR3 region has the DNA TGTGCCAGCAAGTATGGAGATGGCTATGGCTACACCTTC. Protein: CASKYGDGYGYTF.

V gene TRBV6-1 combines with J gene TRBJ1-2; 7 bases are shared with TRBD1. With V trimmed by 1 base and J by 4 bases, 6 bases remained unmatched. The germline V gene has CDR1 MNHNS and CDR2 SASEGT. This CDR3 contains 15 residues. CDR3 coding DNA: TGTGCCAGCAGTGAAGATAGGGGGCTGGTCTATGGCTACACCTTC. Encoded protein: CASSEDRGLVYGYTF.

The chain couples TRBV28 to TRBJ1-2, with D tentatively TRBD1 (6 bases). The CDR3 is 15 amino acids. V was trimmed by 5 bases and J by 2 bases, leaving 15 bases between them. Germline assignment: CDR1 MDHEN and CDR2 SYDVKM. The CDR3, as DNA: TGTGCCAGCAGTCCATACTCCGGGACAAACTATGGCTACACCTTC. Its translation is CASSPYSGTNYGYTF.

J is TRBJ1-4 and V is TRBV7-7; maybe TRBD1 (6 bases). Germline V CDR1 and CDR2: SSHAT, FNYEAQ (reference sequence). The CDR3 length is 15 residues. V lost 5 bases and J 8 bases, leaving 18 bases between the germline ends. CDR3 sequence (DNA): TGTGCCAGCAGCCGGACACAGGGTTCAGGAGAAAAACTGTTTTTT. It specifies CASSRTQGSGEKLFF.

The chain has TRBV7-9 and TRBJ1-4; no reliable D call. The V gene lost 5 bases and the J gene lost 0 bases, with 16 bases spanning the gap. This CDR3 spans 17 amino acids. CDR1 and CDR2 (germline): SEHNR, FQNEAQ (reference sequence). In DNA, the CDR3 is TGTGCCAGCAGCCAACGTCGAACGGACTCAACTAATGAAAAACTGTTTTTT. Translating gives CASSQRRTDSTNEKLFF. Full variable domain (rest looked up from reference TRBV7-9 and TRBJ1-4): DTGVSQNPRHKITKRGQNVTFRCDPISEHNRLYWYRQTLGQGPEFLTYFQNEAQLEKSRLLSDRFSAERPKGSFSTLEIQRTEQGDSAMYLCASSQRRTDSTNEKLFFGSGTQLSVL.

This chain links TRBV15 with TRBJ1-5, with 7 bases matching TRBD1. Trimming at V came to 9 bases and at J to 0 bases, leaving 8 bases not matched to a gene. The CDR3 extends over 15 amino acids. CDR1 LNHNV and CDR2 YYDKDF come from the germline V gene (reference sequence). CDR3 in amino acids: CATTGKGYSNQPQHF. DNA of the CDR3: TGTGCCACGACAGGGAAGGGATATAGCAATCAGCCCCAGCATTTT.

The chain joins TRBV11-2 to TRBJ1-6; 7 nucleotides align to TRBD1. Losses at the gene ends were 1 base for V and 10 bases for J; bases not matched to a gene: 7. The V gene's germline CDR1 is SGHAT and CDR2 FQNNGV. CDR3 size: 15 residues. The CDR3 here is CASSLVGARGSPLHF. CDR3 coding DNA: TGTGCCAGCAGCTTAGTCGGGGCCAGGGGGTCACCCCTCCACTTT.

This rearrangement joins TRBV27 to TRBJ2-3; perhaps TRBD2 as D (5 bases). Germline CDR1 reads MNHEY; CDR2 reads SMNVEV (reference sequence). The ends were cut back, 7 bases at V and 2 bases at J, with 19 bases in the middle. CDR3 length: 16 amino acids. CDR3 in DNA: TGTGCCAGCAAGACTATGATTAGAAAGGACACAGATACGCAGTATTTT. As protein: CASKTMIRKDTDTQYF.

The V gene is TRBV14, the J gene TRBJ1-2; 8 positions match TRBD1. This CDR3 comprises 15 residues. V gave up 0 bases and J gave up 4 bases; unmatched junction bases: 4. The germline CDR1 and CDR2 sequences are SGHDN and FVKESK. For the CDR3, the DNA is TGTGCCAGCAGCCAAGACCGGACAGGGCGCTATGGCTACACCTTC. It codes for CASSQDRTGRYGYTF.